This T cell receptor beta chain was identified during a study of cytomegalovirus exposure and HLA in healthy donors. The PCR contained 60 Vbeta and 13 Jbeta primers. Sequencing used immunoSEQ multiplex PCR; TCRdb keeps in-frame clones, though not all of them. This sample carries roughly 200,000 clones, around 80% of them seen once, and the ten largest clones take 3% to 4.5%. Between the trimmed V and J ends, which lost 3 bases and 6 bases, there was a span of 20 bases. CDR3 length equals 16 residues. Germline lookup yields CDR1 LNHDA and CDR2 SQIVND (reference sequence). The clonotype was recovered from a woman aged 55-75 years in good health and CMV-seropositive. The sequencing input was PBMCs. The rearrangement joins TRBV19 to TRBJ1-2; possibly TRBD1 for D (6 bases). CDR3 DNA sequence: TGTGCCAGTAGTATTGACAGGTTCCGCCGGGAAAATGGCTACACCTTC. Translated: CASSIDRFRRENGYTF.